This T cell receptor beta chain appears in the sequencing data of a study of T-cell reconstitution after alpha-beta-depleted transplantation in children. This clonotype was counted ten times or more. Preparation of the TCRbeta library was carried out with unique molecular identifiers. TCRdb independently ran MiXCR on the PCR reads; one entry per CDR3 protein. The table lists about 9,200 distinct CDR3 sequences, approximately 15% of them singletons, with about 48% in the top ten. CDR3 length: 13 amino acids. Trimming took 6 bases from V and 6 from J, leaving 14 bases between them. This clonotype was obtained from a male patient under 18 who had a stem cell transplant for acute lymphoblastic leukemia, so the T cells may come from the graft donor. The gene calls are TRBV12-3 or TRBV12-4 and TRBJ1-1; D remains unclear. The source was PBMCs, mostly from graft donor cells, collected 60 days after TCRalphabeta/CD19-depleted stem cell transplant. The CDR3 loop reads CASSQGVLAEAFF. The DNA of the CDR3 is TGTGCCAGCAGCCAAGGCGTTCTGGCTGAAGCTTTCTTT.